The present T cell receptor beta chain was sequenced within a study of blood T cell repertoires in COVID-19. Study information: COVID-19 samples, acute and convalescent, were from the United States, Italy and Spain.

Some clones are missing from TCRdb's copy, which holds only in-frame ones; the method was immunoSEQ multiplex PCR. The data contain roughly 140,000 clones, 81% of them singletons. Trimming pared 3 bases from V and 5 bases from J, leaving 13 bases between. Germline CDR1 LNHNV, CDR2 YYDKDF (reference sequence). CDR3 length: 14 residues. The sample was peripheral blood. The chain carries TRBV15 and TRBJ2-5; maybe TRBD1 (6 bases). The receptor was isolated from a human donor with acute or convalescent COVID-19. The donor label of this sample is uncertain. CDR3 loop: CATSSFTGSETQYF. Here the CDR3 DNA reads TGTGCCACCAGCAGTTTCACAGGGTCGGAGACCCAGTACTTC.